This T cell receptor (beta chain) was documented in a study of high-grade serous ovarian cancer treatment subgroups (dated by TCRdb to the early 2020s). About the full investigation: A mean of 14,192 reads and 6,000 to 8,500 unique TCR beta rearrangements per sample was generated by sequencing. Each patient contributed one primary tumor and two metastatic tumor samples, giving some 90 samples in total. Of the approximately 30 patients in the cohort, around 10 had no residual disease after primary surgery (R0), around 10 were excellent NACT responders, and around 10 were poor NACT responders. TCR beta repertoires were profiled in patients with high-grade serous ovarian cancer who were grouped, under a laparoscopic triage algorithm, by complete gross resection or by neoadjuvant chemotherapy response. Paper-wide results and their limitations: Tumors from the same patient had repertoire similarity ranging from about 0.095 to 0.8, while tumors from different patients showed almost no similarity. TCR repertoire analyses focused on CDR3; CDR1 and CDR2 were not analyzed. Spatial information was not captured by bulk tumor TCR sequencing, so insight into HGSC tumor complexity and diversity was limited. Neoantigen level correlated positively with TCR clonal relatedness, and copy number variation and mutation load from whole-genome sequencing showed a positive trend with TCR clonal relatedness.

Note on this clone: What antigen it recognizes has not been identified. No base quality information exists; no much larger clone differs at one position.

Collection of tumor samples took place before definitive surgery or chemotherapy. Genomic DNA extraction was performed by the MD Anderson Biospecimen Extraction Resource, and TCR sequencing was carried out by the MD Anderson Cancer Genomics Laboratory. The germline V and J ends show losses of 4 bases and 2 bases respectively, and no gene match explains 5 bases of the junction. The CDR3 holds 14 amino acids from the cysteine to the phenylalanine. Just the 42-base CDR3 DNA is kept, in frame starting at base 1. CDR1 SGHRS and CDR2 YFSETQ are derived from the germline V gene. The approximately 86 tumor samples underwent high-throughput TCR profiling using ImmunoSEQ. The original pipeline was this. Repertoire diversity metrics included richness (unique productive sequences), clonality, evenness and relatedness; Bhattacharyya coefficient assessed similarity between samples. A sensitivity analysis excluded TCRs with fewer than two reads and gave consistent conclusions. The clones in this table, taken by TCRdb from immuneACCESS, are in-frame only. Not every clone is retained; where verified, under half of the shortfall comes from an unresolved V gene, and the cause of the rest is unknown. The V and J calls and clone size come from that table; D and trimming were worked out from the DNA. This sample is represented by some 28,000 clones; 84% of them were singletons. The ten biggest clones cover roughly 2.2% of the sample.

The sample comprised tumor tissue. The TCR comes from a human donor with high-grade serous ovarian cancer. The receptor chain draws on TRBV5-1 and TRBJ2-7, and 8 junctional nucleotides match TRBD2. The CDR3 region has the sequence CASSEVAGTYEQYF. The DNA sequence is TGCGCCAGCAGCGAAGTAGCGGGAACCTACGAGCAGTACTTC.